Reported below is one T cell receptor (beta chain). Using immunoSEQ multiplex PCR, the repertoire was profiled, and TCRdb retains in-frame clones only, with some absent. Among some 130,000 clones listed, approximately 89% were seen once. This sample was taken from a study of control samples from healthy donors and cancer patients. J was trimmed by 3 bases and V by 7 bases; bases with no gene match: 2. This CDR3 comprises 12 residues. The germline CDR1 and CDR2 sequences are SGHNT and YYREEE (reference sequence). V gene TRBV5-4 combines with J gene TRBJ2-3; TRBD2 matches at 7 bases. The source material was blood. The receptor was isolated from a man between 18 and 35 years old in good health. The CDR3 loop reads CASGGETDTQYF. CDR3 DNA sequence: TGTGCCAGCGGGGGGGAAACAGATACGCAGTATTTT.